This passage covers 22 T cell receptor beta chains from one sample sequenced in a study of regulatory T cells in long-lasting Graves disease. As for time point: newly diagnosed GD, antithyroid drugs for less than 3 months. Extracted RNA from PBMCs served as the source of the TCR library. Combining iRepertoire HTBI primers with Arm-PCR of CDR3 regions, the authors built TCR beta libraries. TCRdb recomputed calls from the multiplex PCR reads with MiXCR, one row per CDR3 protein. The sample holds about 540,000 distinct CDR3 sequences, approximately 13% seen once. These data also featured in a second study, about T cells in Graves' hyperthyroidism and ophthalmopathy.

The sample here was peripheral blood mononuclear cells (PBMCs), taken at new diagnosis, from a patient treated with antithyroid drugs. All receptors derive from a young man with Graves disease.

A few counts support this clonotype. The CDR3 DNA is TGCGCCAGCAGCTTGGTTGAACCTGGGGAGCTGTTTTTT. It translates to CASSLVEPGELFF. The rearrangement uses TRBV5-1 and TRBJ2-2; the D is unclear. Trimming shortened V by 0 bases and J by 8 bases, and 8 bases separated the two germline ends. The germline V gene encodes CDR1 SGHRS and CDR2 YFSETQ. The CDR3 has 13 residues.

This clonotype has at least ten counts. The chain carries TRBV7-6 and TRBJ2-1, with 11 positions matching TRBD2. CDR1 is SGHVS, CDR2 FNYEAQ, per germline. The V and J ends lost 5 bases and 4 bases, in that order; junction bases with no gene match: 10. The CDR3 sequence is 17 residues long. The CDR3 nucleotides are TGTGCCAGCAGCCCCCGGGGACTAGCGGTTCTATACAATGAGCAGTTCTTC. Its translation is CASSPRGLAVLYNEQFF.

There are many counts of this clonotype. The CDR3 spells CSVALTRQFF. CDR3 in DNA: TGCAGCGTTGCCCTAACCAGGCAGTTCTTC. The chain carries TRBV29-1 and TRBJ2-1, with unresolved D. The V gene's germline CDR1 is SQVTM and CDR2 ANQGSEA. The CDR3 runs 10 residues. The V end lost 4 bases, the J end lost 12 bases, and 10 bases lay between the germline ends.

This rearrangement joins TRBV5-1 to TRBJ2-3, with D possibly matching TRBD1 (5 bases). With 2 bases removed from V and 4 bases from J, the gap between germline ends came to 11 bases. Germline values: CDR1 SGHRS, CDR2 YFSETQ. The CDR3 runs 14 residues. The CDR3 reads CASSFGSGPDTQYF. The CDR3 nucleotides read TGCGCCAGCAGCTTTGGGTCAGGGCCAGATACGCAGTATTTT.

This clonotype was seen ten or more times. This sequence joins TRBV27 and TRBJ1-6, with D hard to call. The CDR3 is 15 amino acids. Deletions cut 6 bases from V and 12 bases from J, with 21 bases between. The V gene's germline CDR1 is MNHEY and CDR2 SMNVEV (reference sequence). DNA for the CDR3: TGTGCCAGCAGCCCATTATATACCCAACGCGAACCCCTCCACTTT. It specifies CASSPLYTQREPLHF.

There are many counts of this clonotype. Here the CDR3 reads CASSDITTAVNYGYTF. The CDR3 nucleotides read TGTGCCAGTAGCGACATAACGACAGCTGTAAACTATGGCTACACCTTC. The V gene is TRBV19, the J gene TRBJ1-2; D might be TRBD1 (5 bases). Trimming stripped 6 bases from V and 2 bases from J, with 19 bases between. The germline gives CDR1 LNHDA, CDR2 SQIVND (reference sequence). The CDR3 is 16 residues long.

This clonotype was found a few times. V gene TRBV20-1 combines with J gene TRBJ2-4; D is perhaps TRBD2 (6 bases). Germline CDR1 and CDR2: DFQATT and SNEGSKA (reference sequence). Trimming shortened V by 3 bases and J by 1 base, and 22 bases separated the two germline ends. The CDR3 consists of 18 residues. CDR3 protein: CSASYGGGFSGAKNIQYF. The CDR3, as DNA: TGCAGTGCTAGCTACGGGGGTGGGTTTAGTGGGGCCAAAAACATTCAGTACTTC.

There are a few counts of this clonotype. The chain combines TRBV19 with TRBJ2-3; 9 nucleotides agree with TRBD2. J was trimmed by 3 bases and V by 3 bases; bases with no gene match: 7. This CDR3 has 16 residues. CDR1 LNHDA and CDR2 SQIVND come from the germline V gene (reference sequence). CDR3: CASSMIAGEGTDTQYF. Here the CDR3 DNA reads TGTGCCAGTAGTATGATAGCGGGAGAGGGGACAGATACGCAGTATTTT.

This clonotype was seen ten or more times. V usage is TRBV29-1 and J usage is TRBJ2-1; possible D gene TRBD2, 5 bases. Trimming removed 4 bases from V and 6 bases from J, with 13 bases in between. The CDR3 is 13 amino acids. Germline assignment: CDR1 SQVTM and CDR2 ANQGSEA. The CDR3: CSVVSEPLNEQFF. DNA for the CDR3: TGCAGCGTTGTTAGCGAACCTCTCAATGAGCAGTTCTTC.

This clonotype was counted between two and nine times. The chain uses TRBV5-1 and TRBJ1-4; D is uncertain. The CDR3 has 13 residues. Between the trimmed V and J ends, which lost 4 bases and 6 bases, there was a span of 10 bases. CDR1 and CDR2 from the germline V gene are SGHRS and YFSETQ. The DNA for the CDR3 is TGCGCCAGCAGCCCGGTGGGGTATGAAAAACTGTTTTTT. It translates to CASSPVGYEKLFF. Full variable domain (outside the CDR3, taken from reference TRBV5-1 and TRBJ1-4): KAGVTQTPRYLIKTRGQQVTLSCSPISGHRSVSWYQQTPGQGLQFLFEYFSETQRNKGNFPGRFSGRQFSNSRSEMNVSTLELGDSALYLCASSPVGYEKLFFGSGTQLSVL.

This clonotype showed up many times. The gene calls are TRBV15 and TRBJ2-2; 7 nucleotides line up with TRBD1. Germline CDR1 and CDR2: LNHNV and YYDKDF (reference sequence). The CDR3 extends over 16 amino acids. V was pared by 1 base and J by 1 base, with 3 bases of the junction left unmatched. The DNA for the CDR3 is TGTGCCACCAGCAGAGCGACAGGGTTGAACACCGGGGAGCTGTTTTTT. This translates into CATSRATGLNTGELFF.

A word on this clonotype: The likely explanation is a read error, given a far larger clone one base away. The CDR3 bases are TGTGCCAGCAGGGACGAGGGGGTCCCCTACAATGAGCAGTACTTC. It specifies CASRDEGVPYNEQYF. The J gene is TRBJ2-7, the V gene TRBV27, with D tentatively TRBD1 (6 bases). Trimming took 6 bases from V and 7 from J, leaving 22 bases between them. This CDR3 spans 15 amino acids. Germline V CDR1 and CDR2: MNHEY, SMNVEV (reference sequence).

This clonotype has more than one count but fewer than ten. The CDR3: CASSLEVNEQFF. As DNA, the CDR3 is TGCGCCAGCTCACTTGAGGTGAATGAGCAGTTCTTC. The V and J genes are TRBV5-1 and TRBJ2-1; no definite D call. The V end lost 7 bases, the J end lost 7 bases, and 12 bases lay between the germline ends. The CDR3 length is 12 residues. The germline gives CDR1 SGHRS, CDR2 YFSETQ. Supplemented by reference TRBV5-1 and TRBJ2-1, the full variable domain reads KAGVTQTPRYLIKTRGQQVTLSCSPISGHRSVSWYQQTPGQGLQFLFEYFSETQRNKGNFPGRFSGRQFSNSRSEMNVSTLELGDSALYLCASSLEVNEQFFGPGTRLTVL.

The chain joins TRBV6-1 to TRBJ2-7; perhaps TRBD1 as D (10 bases). The germline V and J ends were trimmed by 6 bases and 4 bases, with 19 bases remaining between them. Germline CDR1 MNHNS, CDR2 SASEGT. CDR3 length: 15 residues. The CDR3, as DNA: TGTGCCAGCAGGGCGGGGGGGACAGGGGCGTACGAGCAGTACTTC. Translated: CASRAGGTGAYEQYF.

This clonotype was seen more than once but under ten times. V gene TRBV9 combines with J gene TRBJ2-7; the match to TRBD1 covers 7 bases. The germline gives CDR1 SGDLS, CDR2 YYNGEE. The CDR3 is 15 residues long. V shed 0 bases and J 2 bases; nucleotides not matched to a gene: 5. The CDR3 DNA reads TGTGCCAGCAGCGTAGACCCGGGACAGCCCTACGAGCAGTACTTC. Encoded protein: CASSVDPGQPYEQYF.

Ten or more counts support this clonotype. This sequence joins TRBV12-3 or TRBV12-4 and TRBJ2-3, with D perhaps matching TRBD1 (5 bases). The CDR3 totals 16 residues. With 6 bases removed from V and 2 bases from J, the gap between germline ends came to 18 bases. For the CDR3, the DNA is TGTGCCAGCAGCTCCTGGGGTAAGGGGTCCACAGATACGCAGTATTTT. Amino acid sequence: CASSSWGKGSTDTQYF.

To note about this clonotype: It may be a read error: a sequence one base away is much more abundant. The chain uses TRBV5-1 and TRBJ2-7; D may be TRBD2 (6 bases). This CDR3 contains 16 residues. Germline CDR1 and CDR2: SGHRS and YFSETQ. CDR3 loop: CTSSLGPGAHAHRVYF. Written as DNA, the CDR3 is TGCACCAGCAGCTTGGGGCCGGGAGCCCATGCTCATAGGGTCTACTTC.

The table lists this clonotype with many counts. The gene calls are TRBV2 and TRBJ1-1; 8 positions match TRBD1. CDR1 is SNHLY and CDR2 is FYNNEI in the germline V gene. This CDR3 spans 15 amino acids. Trimming took 8 bases from V and 0 from J; bases not matched to a gene: 8. CDR3 sequence: CASHRDRSMNTEAFF. CDR3 in DNA: TGTGCCAGCCACCGGGACAGGAGCATGAACACTGAAGCTTTCTTT.

The chain uses TRBV20-1 and TRBJ1-5, with D maybe TRBD1 (6 bases). The germline V gene has CDR1 DFQATT and CDR2 SNEGSKA (reference sequence). Trimming took off 0 bases at V and 0 bases at J, with 9 bases between the two ends. The CDR3 runs to 15 residues. The CDR3 region has the DNA TGCAGTGCTAGAGACCGGGACATTAGCAATCAGCCCCAGCATTTT. Its protein is CSARDRDISNQPQHF.

This clonotype was counted at least ten times. This chain joins TRBV5-1 and TRBJ2-7; D remains unclear. The germline V gene has CDR1 SGHRS and CDR2 YFSETQ. The V and J ends lost 4 bases and 3 bases respectively, with 14 bases between them. The CDR3 totals 14 residues. CDR3 nucleotides: TGCGCCAGCAGCGCCGACGGTGTGGGCTACGAGCAGTACTTC. Protein sequence: CASSADGVGYEQYF. The variable domain in full, completed from reference TRBV5-1 and TRBJ2-7, reads KAGVTQTPRYLIKTRGQQVTLSCSPISGHRSVSWYQQTPGQGLQFLFEYFSETQRNKGNFPGRFSGRQFSNSRSEMNVSTLELGDSALYLCASSADGVGYEQYFGPGTRLTVT.

On this clonotype itself: At one end, the junction sequence differs from germline, possibly due to a read error. The V gene is TRBV27, the J gene TRBJ1-1; D is unresolved. The CDR3 is 12 amino acids. CDR1 MNHEY and CDR2 SMNVEV come from the germline V gene (reference sequence). This CDR3 reads CASNLLGTEAFF. CDR3 nucleotide sequence: TGTGCCAGCAATTTATTAGGAACTGAAGCTTTCTTT.

In its sample, this clonotype was seen a few times. A much larger clone is a single base away; this may be a read error. The V call is TRBV2, the J call TRBJ2-7, with D unclear. The germline CDR1 and CDR2 sequences are SNHLY and FYNNEI. CDR3 length: 12 residues. V was cut by 7 bases and J by 6 bases, with 13 bases left in between. The CDR3 is CASTPIRSEQYF. CDR3 DNA sequence: TGTGCCAGCACTCCAATTAGAAGCGAGCAGTACTTC.